This T cell receptor beta chain comes out of a study of Graves' ophthalmopathy and Graves' hyperthyroidism. Worth noting for this clonotype: Its antigen remains unidentified.

Overall study findings and caveats: Among thyroid clonotypes expanded above 0.001 frequency, most also appeared in blood.

The CDR3 runs 12 residues. V was shortened by 3 bases and J by 8 bases, with 10 bases between the two germline ends. Germline CDR1 SGHAT, CDR2 FQNNGV. Donors with ophthalmopathy: moderate-to-severe activity, CAS ≥3, NOSPECS ≥4, duration under 3 months. The TCR beta CDR3 regions underwent amplification from RNA transcripts. First-round RT-PCR used HTBI primers; second-round multiplex PCR followed. A single record per CDR3 protein comes from TCRdb applying MiXCR to the multiplex PCR reads. Among some 210,000 distinct CDR3 sequences, around 28% were seen once, and the ten largest hold approximately 9.1%.

The chain combines TRBV11-2 with TRBJ1-2, with unresolved D. The sequenced sample was peripheral blood. The clonotype was recovered from a middle-aged man with Graves' ophthalmopathy. CDR3 DNA sequence: TGTGCCAGCAGCTTTAATCAGCGGGGCTACACCTTC. It yields the protein CASSFNQRGYTF.